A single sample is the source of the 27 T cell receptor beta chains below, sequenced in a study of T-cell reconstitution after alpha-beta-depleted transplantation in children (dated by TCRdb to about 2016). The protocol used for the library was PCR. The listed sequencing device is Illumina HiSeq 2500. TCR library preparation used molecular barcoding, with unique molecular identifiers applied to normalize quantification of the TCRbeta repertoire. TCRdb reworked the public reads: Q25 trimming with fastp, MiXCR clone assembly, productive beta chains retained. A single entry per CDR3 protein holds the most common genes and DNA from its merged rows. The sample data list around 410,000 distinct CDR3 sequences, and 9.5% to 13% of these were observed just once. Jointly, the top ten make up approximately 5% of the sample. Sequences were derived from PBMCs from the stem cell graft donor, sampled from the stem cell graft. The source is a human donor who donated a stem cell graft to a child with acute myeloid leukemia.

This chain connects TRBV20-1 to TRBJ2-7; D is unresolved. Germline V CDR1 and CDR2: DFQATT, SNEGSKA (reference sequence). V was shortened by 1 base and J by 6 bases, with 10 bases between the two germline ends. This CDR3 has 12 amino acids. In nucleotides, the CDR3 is TGCAGTGCTAGAGGCCCCTCGGCCGAGCAGTACTTC. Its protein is CSARGPSAEQYF.

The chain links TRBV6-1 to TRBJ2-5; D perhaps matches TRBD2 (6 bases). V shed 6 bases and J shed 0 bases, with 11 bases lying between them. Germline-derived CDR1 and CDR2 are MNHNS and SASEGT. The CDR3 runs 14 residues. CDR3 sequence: CASRGGINQETQYF. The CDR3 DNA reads TGTGCCAGCAGGGGGGGTATCAACCAAGAGACCCAGTACTTC.

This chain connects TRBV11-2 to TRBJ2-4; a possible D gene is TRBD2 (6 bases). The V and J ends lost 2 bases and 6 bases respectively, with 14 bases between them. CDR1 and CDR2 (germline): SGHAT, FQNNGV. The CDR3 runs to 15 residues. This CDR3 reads CASSLFLGGGNIQYF. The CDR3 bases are TGTGCCAGCAGCTTATTTCTGGGAGGCGGAAACATTCAGTACTTC.

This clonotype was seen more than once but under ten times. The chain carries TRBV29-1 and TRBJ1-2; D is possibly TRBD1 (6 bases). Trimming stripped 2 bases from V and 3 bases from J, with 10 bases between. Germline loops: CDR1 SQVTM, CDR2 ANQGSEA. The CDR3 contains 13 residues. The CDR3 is CSVEQGTDYGYTF. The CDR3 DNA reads TGCAGCGTTGAACAGGGGACTGACTATGGCTACACCTTC. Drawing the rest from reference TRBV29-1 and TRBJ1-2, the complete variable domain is SAVISQKPSRDICQRGTSLTIQCQVDSQVTMMFWYRQQPGQSLTLIATANQGSEATYESGFVIDKFPISRPNLTFSTLTVSNMSPEDSSIYLCSVEQGTDYGYTFGSGTRLTVV.

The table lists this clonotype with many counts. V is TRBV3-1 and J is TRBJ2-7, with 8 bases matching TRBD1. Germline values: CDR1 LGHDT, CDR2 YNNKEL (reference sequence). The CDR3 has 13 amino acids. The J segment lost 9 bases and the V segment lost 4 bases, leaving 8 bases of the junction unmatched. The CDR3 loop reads CASSPRDRSAQYV. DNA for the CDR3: TGTGCCAGCAGCCCGAGGGACAGGTCGGCGCAGTACGTC.

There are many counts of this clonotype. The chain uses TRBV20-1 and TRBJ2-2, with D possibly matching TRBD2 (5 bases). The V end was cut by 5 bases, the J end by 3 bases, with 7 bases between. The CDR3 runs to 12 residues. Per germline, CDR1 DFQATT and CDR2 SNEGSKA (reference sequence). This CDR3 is CSAPEDTGELFF. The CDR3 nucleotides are TGCAGTGCTCCGGAGGACACCGGGGAGCTGTTTTTT.

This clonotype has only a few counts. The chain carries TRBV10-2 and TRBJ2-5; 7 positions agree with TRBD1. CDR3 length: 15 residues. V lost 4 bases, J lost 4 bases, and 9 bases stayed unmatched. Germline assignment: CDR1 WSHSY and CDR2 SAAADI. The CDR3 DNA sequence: TGCGCCAGCAGTGTACAAAGGACAGGCGGAGAGACCCAGTACTTC. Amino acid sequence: CASSVQRTGGETQYF.

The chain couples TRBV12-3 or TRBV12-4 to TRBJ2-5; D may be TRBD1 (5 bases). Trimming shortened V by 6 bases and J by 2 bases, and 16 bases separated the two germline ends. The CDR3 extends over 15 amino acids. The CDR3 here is CASSAWGGYQETQYF. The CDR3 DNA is TGTGCCAGCAGCGCCTGGGGCGGATATCAAGAGACCCAGTACTTC.

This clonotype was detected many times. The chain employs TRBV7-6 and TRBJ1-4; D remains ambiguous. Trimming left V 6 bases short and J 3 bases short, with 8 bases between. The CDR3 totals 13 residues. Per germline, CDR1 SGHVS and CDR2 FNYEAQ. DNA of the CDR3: TGTGCCAGCAGGGAGGGATCTAATGAAAAACTGTTTTTT. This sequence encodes CASREGSNEKLFF.

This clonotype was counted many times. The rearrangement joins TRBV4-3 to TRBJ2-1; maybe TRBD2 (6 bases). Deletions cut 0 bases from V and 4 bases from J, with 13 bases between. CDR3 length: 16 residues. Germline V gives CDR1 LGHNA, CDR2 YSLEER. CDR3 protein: CASSQEAASAYNEQFF. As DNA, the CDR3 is TGCGCCAGCAGCCAAGAGGCGGCTAGCGCTTACAATGAGCAGTTCTTC.

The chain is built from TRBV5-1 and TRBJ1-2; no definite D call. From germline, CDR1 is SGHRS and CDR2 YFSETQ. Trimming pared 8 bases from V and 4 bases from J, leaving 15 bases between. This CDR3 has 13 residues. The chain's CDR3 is CASTGEEAYGYTF. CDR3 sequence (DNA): TGCGCCAGTACGGGAGAGGAGGCCTATGGCTACACCTTC.

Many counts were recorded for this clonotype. Here the CDR3 reads CASGRTNEQFF. In DNA, the CDR3 is TGTGCCAGCGGGCGGACCAATGAGCAGTTCTTC. The rearrangement links TRBV27 to TRBJ2-1; D is ambiguous. Germline lookup yields CDR1 MNHEY and CDR2 SMNVEV (reference sequence). The V end was cut by 8 bases, the J end by 6 bases, with 8 bases between. The length of the CDR3 is 11 residues.

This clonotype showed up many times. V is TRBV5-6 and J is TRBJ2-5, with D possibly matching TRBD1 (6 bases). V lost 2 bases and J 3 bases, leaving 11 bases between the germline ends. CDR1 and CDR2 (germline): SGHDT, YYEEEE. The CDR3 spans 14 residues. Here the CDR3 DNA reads TGTGCCAGCAGCTTCGACAGGTTGGAAGAGACCCAGTACTTC. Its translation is CASSFDRLEETQYF.

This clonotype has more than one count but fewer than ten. The CDR3 DNA follows: TGTGCCAGCAGCTTAGCCCTAGATTCCGGGGAGCTGTTTTTT. Its translation is CASSLALDSGELFF. The V call is TRBV7-8, the J call TRBJ2-2; D call uncertain. The CDR3 is 14 residues long. V shed 0 bases and J shed 6 bases, with 8 bases lying between them. Germline CDR1 SGHVS, CDR2 FQNEAQ.

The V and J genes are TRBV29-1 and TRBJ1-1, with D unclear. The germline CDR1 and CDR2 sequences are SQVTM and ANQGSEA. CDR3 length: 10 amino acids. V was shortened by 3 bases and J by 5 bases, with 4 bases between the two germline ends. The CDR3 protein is CSVDGTEAFF. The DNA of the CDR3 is TGCAGCGTTGACGGGACTGAAGCTTTCTTT. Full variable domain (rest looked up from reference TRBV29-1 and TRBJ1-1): SAVISQKPSRDICQRGTSLTIQCQVDSQVTMMFWYRQQPGQSLTLIATANQGSEATYESGFVIDKFPISRPNLTFSTLTVSNMSPEDSSIYLCSVDGTEAFFGQGTRLTVV.

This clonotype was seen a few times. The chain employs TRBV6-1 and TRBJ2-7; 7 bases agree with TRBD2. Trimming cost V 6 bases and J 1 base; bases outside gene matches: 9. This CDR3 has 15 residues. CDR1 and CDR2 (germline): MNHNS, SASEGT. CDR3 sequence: CASSLGLVSSYEQYV. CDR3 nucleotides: TGTGCCAGCAGCCTCGGACTAGTCTCGTCCTACGAGCAGTACGTC.

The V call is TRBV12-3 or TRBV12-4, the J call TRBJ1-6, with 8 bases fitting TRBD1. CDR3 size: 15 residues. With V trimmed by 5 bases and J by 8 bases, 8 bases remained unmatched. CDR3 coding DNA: TGTGCCAGCAGTGGGAACGACAGGGGACATTCACCCCTCCACTTT. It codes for CASSGNDRGHSPLHF.

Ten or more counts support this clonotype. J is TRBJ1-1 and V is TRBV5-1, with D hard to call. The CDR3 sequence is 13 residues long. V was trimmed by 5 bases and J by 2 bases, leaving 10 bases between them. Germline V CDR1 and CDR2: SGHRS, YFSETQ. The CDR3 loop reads CASSVRVNTEAFF. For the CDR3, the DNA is TGCGCCAGCAGTGTCCGGGTTAACACTGAAGCTTTCTTT.

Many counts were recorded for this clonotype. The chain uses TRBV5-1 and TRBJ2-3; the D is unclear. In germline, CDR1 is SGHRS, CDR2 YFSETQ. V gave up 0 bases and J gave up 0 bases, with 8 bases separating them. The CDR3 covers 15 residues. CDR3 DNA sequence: TGCGCCAGCAGCTTGGGTGGAGAGAGCACAGATACGCAGTATTTT. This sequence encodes CASSLGGESTDTQYF.

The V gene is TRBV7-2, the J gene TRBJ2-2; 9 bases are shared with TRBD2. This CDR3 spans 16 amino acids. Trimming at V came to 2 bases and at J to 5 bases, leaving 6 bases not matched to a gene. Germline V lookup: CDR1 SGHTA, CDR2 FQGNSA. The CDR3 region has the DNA TGTGCCAGCAGCTTAAAATCGCGGGGGGGAACCGGGGAGCTGTTTTTT. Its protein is CASSLKSRGGTGELFF.

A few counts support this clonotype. This chain's CDR3 is CASSTIYEGFQETQYF. CDR3 DNA sequence: TGTGCCAGCAGTACAATTTATGAGGGTTTCCAAGAGACCCAGTACTTC. The V gene is TRBV6-1, the J gene TRBJ2-5; D perhaps matches TRBD2 (5 bases). The V gene's germline CDR1 is MNHNS and CDR2 SASEGT. Trimming removed 5 bases at V and 1 base at J, with 17 bases between. The CDR3 runs to 16 residues.

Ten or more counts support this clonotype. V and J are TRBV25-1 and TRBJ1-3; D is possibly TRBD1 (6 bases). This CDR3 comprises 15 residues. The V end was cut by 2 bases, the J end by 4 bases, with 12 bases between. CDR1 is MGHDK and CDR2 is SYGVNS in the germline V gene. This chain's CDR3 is CASSEPQGTGNTIYF. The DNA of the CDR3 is TGTGCCAGCAGTGAACCCCAGGGGACGGGAAACACCATATATTTT. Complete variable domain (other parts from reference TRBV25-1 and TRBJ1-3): EADIYQTPRYLVIGTGKKITLECSQTMGHDKMYWYQQDPGMELHLIHYSYGVNSTEKGDLSSESTVSRIRTEHFPLTLESARPSHTSQYLCASSEPQGTGNTIYFGEGSWLTVV.

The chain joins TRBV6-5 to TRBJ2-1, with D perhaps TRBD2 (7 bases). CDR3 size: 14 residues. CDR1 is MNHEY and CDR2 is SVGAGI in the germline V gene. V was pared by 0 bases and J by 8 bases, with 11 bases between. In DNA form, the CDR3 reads TGTGCCAGCAGTTACTCAGGGGGGGCGGATGAGCAGTTCTTC. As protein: CASSYSGGADEQFF.

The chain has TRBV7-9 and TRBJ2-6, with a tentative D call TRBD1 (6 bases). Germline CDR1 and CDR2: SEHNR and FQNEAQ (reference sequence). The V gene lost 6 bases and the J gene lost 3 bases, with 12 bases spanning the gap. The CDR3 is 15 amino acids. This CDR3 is CASSSQGVGANVLTF. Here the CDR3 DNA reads TGTGCCAGCAGTTCACAGGGAGTTGGGGCCAACGTCCTGACTTTC.

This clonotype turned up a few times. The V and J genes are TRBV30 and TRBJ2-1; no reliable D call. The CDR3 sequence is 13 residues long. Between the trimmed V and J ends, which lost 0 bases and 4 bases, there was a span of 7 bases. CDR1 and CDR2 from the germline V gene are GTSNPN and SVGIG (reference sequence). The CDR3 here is CAWSVLEYNEQFF. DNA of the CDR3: TGTGCCTGGAGTGTACTGGAGTACAATGAGCAGTTCTTC.

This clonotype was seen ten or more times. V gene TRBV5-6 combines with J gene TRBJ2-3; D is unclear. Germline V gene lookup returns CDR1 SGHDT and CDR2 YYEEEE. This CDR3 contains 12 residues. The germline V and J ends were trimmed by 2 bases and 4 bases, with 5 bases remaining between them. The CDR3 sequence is CASSFSADTQYF. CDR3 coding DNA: TGTGCCAGCAGCTTCAGTGCAGATACGCAGTATTTT.

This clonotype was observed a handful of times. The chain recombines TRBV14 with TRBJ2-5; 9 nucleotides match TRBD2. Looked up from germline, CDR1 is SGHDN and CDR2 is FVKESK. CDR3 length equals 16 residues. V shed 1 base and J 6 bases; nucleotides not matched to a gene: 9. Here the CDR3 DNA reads TGTGCCAGCAGCCAAGCCTTAGCGGGAGAGAAAAAGACCCAGTACTTC. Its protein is CASSQALAGEKKTQYF.